This record concerns one TCR beta chain sequence. The sample is drawn from a study of blood T cell repertoires in COVID-19. Per the original data handling: Counts of nucleated cells, estimated from reference gene primer amplification, were obtained. Some clones are missing from TCRdb's copy, which holds only in-frame ones; the method was immunoSEQ multiplex PCR. The V and J calls and the clone size are those of that table, but D and trimming were determined from the DNA. The sample holds around 250,000 clones, roughly 88% seen once. Those enrolled, adults aged roughly 18 to 89 years, came from 25 or so US areas. Cohorts were based on clinical histories the participants reported. Two negative PCRs, clearance, or symptom resolution had been documented for recovered Cohort 3 donors. The germline CDR1 and CDR2 sequences are SGHRS and YFSETQ. Deletions cut 2 bases from V and 5 bases from J, with 17 bases between. The length of the CDR3 is 15 residues.

The rearrangement joins TRBV5-1 to TRBJ2-7; D may be TRBD2 (5 bases). This receptor was obtained from a woman in her fifties or sixties who had recovered from COVID-19. Sequenced: PBMCs or T cells enriched from blood (not recorded which). The DNA for the CDR3 is TGCGCCAGCAGCTTAAGAGCCGGGGAAAGGGACGAGCAGTACTTC. Protein: CASSLRAGERDEQYF.